This T cell receptor (beta chain) stems from a study of blood T cell repertoires in COVID-19 (dated by TCRdb to the early 2020s). Background on the whole study: The collaborator samples originated in the United States, Italy and Spain and spanned the acute and convalescent phases of COVID-19. Where available, HLA class I and class II types were taken from metadata supplied by the sample provider and were not determined by assay-based typing. Subjects who had been exposed to COVID-19, were actively infected with it, or had recovered from it provided the deeply sampled blood TCRbeta repertoires that made up the dataset. The repertoires were made available in a free public database intended to serve as a resource for research on the immune response to SARS-CoV-2. The prospective study material was composed of cDNA or gDNA derived from T cells, B-cell-depleted T cells, or PBMCs. A de-identified subject ID, COVID-19 status, age in years and sex were almost always included in the sample metadata. The samples were drawn from two sources: the first 160 participants of the ongoing ImmuneRACE study, and fewer than 1,500 subjects contributed by 6 global collaborators.

Each collaborating institution followed its own protocols to collect whole blood in K2EDTA tubes. For TCRbeta analysis, collaborators shipped samples in one of three forms: frozen whole blood, isolated PBMCs, or DNA extracted from either of those sample types. This clone was observed once. The antigen this receptor binds is unknown. Base quality data are lacking; no much larger clone is found one base away. The investigation overall reported the following: The quantity of clinical and demographic metadata differed by source and by participant and was supplied without curation.

The CDR3 runs 18 amino acids, cysteine and phenylalanine included. The entry retains the CDR3 DNA only, 54 bases that are in frame from base 1. Via the germline V gene (reference sequence), CDR1 is LNHDA and CDR2 SQIVND. The junction shows trimming of 4 bases on V and 9 bases on J, and the gene matches do not reach 16 bases of it. TCRbeta CDR3 regions were amplified from genomic DNA using the immunoSEQ Assay, a bias-controlled multiplex PCR. The original pipeline was this. The number of nucleated cells in each sample was estimated from the amplification of reference gene primers within the assay. Sequence reads were collapsed and filtered to measure the absolute abundance of every unique TCRbeta CDR3 rearrangement. For each sample, productive Simpson clonality was calculated as the square root of Simpson's diversity index over productive rearrangements. TCRdb provides this immuneACCESS table in a form limited to in-frame rearrangements. Some clones are lacking; in checked studies, under half of them reflect an unresolved V gene, and why the rest are absent is not known. V and J calls and clone size come straight from that table; D and trimming were deduced from the DNA. The sample table lists some 100,000 clones, approximately 92% of them with a count of one. The ten largest clones add up to around 5% of the sample.

In this chain, TRBV19 is recombined with TRBJ2-1; the central 12 bases match TRBD1. This TCR came from a man between 45 and 60 years old with active COVID-19. The sequencing sample was made of peripheral blood. The CDR3 in this case is CASSSPRYRDRGHGEQFF. The DNA sequence is as follows: TGTGCCAGTAGTAGCCCCCGTTATCGGGACAGGGGGCATGGTGAGCAGTTCTTC.